This T cell receptor beta chain was sequenced for a study of blood T cell repertoires in COVID-19. For the study at large: Acute and convalescent COVID-19 samples came from the United States, Italy and Spain. The analysed material was cDNA or gDNA that came from T cells, B-cell-depleted T cells, or PBMCs.

In the source study's methods: Researchers report that nucleated cell counts were estimated from reference gene primer amplification. Method: immunoSEQ multiplex PCR; TCRdb's copy keeps in-frame clones and lacks some. V and J calls and clone size are those listed in that table; D and trimming were worked out from the DNA. The repertoire has 400,000 or so clones, about 87% of them found once; the top ten carry about 3%. The V and J ends lost 2 bases and 2 bases, in that order; junction bases with no gene match: 9. This CDR3 is built from 19 residues. Germline V gene lookup returns CDR1 MNHEY and CDR2 SVGEGT.

The chain has TRBV6-2 or TRBV6-3 and TRBJ2-3, with 14 bases identical to TRBD2. The TCR sequence derives from a human donor in a cohort sampled during active COVID-19. Sequences were obtained from peripheral blood. The CDR3 nucleotides are TGTGCCAGCAGTTACCCGGGGACTAGCGGGGGAGCTTACACAGATACGCAGTATTTT. Translation: CASSYPGTSGGAYTDTQYF.